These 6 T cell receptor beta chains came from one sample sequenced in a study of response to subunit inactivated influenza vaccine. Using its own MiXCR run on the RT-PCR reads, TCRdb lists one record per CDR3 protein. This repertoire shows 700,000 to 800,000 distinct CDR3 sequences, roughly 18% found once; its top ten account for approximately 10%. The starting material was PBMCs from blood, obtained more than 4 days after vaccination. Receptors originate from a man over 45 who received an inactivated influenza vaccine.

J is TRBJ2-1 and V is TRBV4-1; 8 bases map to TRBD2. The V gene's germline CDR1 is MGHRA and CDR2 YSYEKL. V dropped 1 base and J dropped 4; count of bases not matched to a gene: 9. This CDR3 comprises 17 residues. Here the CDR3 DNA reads TGCGCCAGCAGCCAAGTCTCCGGGAGGGCCCGGTACAATGAGCAGTTCTTC. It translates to CASSQVSGRARYNEQFF.

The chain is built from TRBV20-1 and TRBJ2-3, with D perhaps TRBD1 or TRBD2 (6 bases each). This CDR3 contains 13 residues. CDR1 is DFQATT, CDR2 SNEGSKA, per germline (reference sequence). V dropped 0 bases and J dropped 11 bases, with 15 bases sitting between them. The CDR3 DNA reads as TGCAGTGCTAGAGATGTCGGGGGCGGGAAGCAGTATTTT. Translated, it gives CSARDVGGGKQYF.

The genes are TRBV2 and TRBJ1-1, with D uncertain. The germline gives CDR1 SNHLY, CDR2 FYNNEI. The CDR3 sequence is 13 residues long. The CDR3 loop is CASFPSWDTEAFF. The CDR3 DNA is TGTGCTAGCTTCCCGAGTTGGGACACTGAAGCTTTCTTT.

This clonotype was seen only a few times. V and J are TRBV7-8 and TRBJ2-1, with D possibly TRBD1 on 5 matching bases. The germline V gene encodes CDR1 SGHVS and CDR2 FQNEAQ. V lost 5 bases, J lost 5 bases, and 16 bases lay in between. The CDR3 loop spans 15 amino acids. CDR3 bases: TGTGCCAGCAGCCCACCGGGCGACAGAGACAATGAGCAGTTCTTC. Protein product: CASSPPGDRDNEQFF.

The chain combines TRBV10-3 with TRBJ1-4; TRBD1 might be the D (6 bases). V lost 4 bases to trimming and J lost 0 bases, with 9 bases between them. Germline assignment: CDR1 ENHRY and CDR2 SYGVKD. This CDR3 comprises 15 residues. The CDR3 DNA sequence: TGTGCCATCAGTGCCAGGGGCCCAACTAATGAAAAACTGTTTTTT. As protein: CAISARGPTNEKLFF.

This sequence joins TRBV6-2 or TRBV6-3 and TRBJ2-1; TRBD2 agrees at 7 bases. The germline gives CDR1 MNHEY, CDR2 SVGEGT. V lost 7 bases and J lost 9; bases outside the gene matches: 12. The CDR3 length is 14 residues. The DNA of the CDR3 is TGTGCCAGCAATATGGGGGGGGGGAGAGGTGAGCAGTTCTTC. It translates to CASNMGGGRGEQFF.